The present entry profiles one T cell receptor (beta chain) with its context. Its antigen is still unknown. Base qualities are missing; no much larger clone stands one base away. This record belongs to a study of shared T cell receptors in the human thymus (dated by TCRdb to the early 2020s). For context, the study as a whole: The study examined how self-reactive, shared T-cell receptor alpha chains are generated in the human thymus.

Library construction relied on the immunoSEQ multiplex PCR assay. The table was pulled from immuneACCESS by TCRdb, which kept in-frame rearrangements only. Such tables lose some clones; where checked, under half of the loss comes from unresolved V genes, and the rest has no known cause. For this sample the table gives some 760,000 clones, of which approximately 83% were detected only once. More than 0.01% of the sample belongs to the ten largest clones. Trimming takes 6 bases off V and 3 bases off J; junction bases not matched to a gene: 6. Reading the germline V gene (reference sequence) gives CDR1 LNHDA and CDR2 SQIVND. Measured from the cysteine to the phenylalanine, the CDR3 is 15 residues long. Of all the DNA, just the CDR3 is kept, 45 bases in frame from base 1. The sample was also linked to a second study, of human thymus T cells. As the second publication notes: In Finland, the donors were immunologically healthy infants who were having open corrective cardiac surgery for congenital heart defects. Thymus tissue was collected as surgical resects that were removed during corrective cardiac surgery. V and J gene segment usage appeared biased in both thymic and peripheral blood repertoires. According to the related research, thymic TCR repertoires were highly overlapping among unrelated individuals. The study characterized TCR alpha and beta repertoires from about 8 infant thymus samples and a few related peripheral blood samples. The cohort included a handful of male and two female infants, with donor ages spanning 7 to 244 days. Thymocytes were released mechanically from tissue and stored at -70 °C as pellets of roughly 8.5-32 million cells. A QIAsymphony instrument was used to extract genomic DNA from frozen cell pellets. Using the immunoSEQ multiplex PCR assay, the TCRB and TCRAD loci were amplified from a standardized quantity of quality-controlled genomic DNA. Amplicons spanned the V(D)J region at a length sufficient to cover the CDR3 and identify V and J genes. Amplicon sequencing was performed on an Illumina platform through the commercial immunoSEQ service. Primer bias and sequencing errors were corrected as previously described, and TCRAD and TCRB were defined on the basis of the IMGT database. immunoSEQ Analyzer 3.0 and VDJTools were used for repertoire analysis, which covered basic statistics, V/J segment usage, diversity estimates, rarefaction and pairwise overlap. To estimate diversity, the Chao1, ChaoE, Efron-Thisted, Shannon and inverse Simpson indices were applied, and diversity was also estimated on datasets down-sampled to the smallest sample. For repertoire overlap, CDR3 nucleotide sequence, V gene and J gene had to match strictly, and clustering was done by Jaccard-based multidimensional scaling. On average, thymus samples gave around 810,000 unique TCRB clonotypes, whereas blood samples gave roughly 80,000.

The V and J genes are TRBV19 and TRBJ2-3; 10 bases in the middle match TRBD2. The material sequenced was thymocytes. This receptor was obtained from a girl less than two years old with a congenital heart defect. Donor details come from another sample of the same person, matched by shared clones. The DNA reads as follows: TGTGCCAGTAGAAGCGGGGGGGGACATACAGATACGCAGTATTTT. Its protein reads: CASRSGGGHTDTQYF.